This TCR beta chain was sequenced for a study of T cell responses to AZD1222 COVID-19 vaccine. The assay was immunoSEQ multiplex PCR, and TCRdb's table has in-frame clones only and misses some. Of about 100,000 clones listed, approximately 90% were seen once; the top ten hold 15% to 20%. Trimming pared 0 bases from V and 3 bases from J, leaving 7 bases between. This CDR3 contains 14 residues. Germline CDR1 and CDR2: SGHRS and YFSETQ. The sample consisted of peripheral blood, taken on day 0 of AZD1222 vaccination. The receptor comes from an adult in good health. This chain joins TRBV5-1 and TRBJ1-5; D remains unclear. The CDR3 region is CASSLEPHNQPQHF. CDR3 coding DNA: TGCGCCAGCAGCTTGGAGCCGCACAATCAGCCCCAGCATTTT.